The sequence of this TCR beta chain was determined in a study of blood T cell repertoires in COVID-19. Trimming removed 1 base from V and 3 bases from J, with 10 bases in between. Germline values: CDR1 SGHDN, CDR2 FVKESK. This CDR3 comprises 16 residues. Cohort allocation depended upon clinical history that participants reported. Measured with immunoSEQ multiplex PCR; TCRdb has only the in-frame clones, and not every one. This sample yields over 350,000 clones, of which 88% are seen a single time; 0.95% to 1% belongs to the top ten. The sample consisted of PBMCs or T cells enriched from blood (not recorded which). The sequence derives from a woman in her thirties with acute COVID-19. The rearrangement joins TRBV14 to TRBJ2-6; the D gene is possibly TRBD1 (5 bases). CDR3 in DNA: TGTGCCAGCAGCCAAGCGATCAGGGTTGGGGCCAACGTCCTGACTTTC. Protein product: CASSQAIRVGANVLTF.